The next 25 T cell receptor beta chains were all read from a single sample in a study of blood T cell repertoires in COVID-19. The method was immunoSEQ multiplex PCR; TCRdb's version includes in-frame clones alone and lacks a portion of them. The sample lists 250,000 to 350,000 clones, around 88% seen once, with approximately 7% in the top ten. What was sequenced was peripheral blood. The source is a woman younger than 45 who had recovered from COVID-19.

V usage is TRBV7-2 and J usage is TRBJ2-7; 8 nucleotides line up with TRBD2. The CDR3 is 14 residues long. Germline V gives CDR1 SGHTA, CDR2 FQGNSA. V gave up 5 bases and J gave up 6 bases; unmatched junction bases: 9. CDR3 sequence: CASSPPGGVGEQYF. CDR3 nucleotide sequence: TGTGCCAGCAGCCCACCCGGGGGGGTGGGCGAGCAGTACTTC. The full variable domain, in which reference TRBV7-2 and TRBJ2-7 provide the parts outside the CDR3, is GAGVSQSPSNKVTEKGKDVELRCDPISGHTALYWYRQSLGQGLEFLIYFQGNSAPDKSGLPSDRFSAERTGGSVSTLTIQRTQQEDSAVYLCASSPPGGVGEQYFGPGTRLTVT.

This clone was seen just once. The chain employs TRBV27 and TRBJ2-7; 12 bases match TRBD1. This CDR3 region has 16 residues. Germline CDR1 MNHEY, CDR2 SMNVEV (reference sequence). The V gene end was trimmed by 4 bases and the J gene end by 6 bases; junction bases not matched to a gene: 10. The CDR3 nucleotides read TGTGCCAGCAGTTCGCTTGTGGGGACAGGGGGCGCCGAGCAGTACTTC. Its translation: CASSSLVGTGGAEQYF.

The CDR3: CASSQEGTTYNEQFF. The DNA for the CDR3 is TGTGCCAGCAGCCAAGAGGGGACAACCTACAATGAGCAGTTCTTC. The V gene is TRBV14, the J gene TRBJ2-1, with D perhaps TRBD1 (6 bases). The CDR3 loop spans 15 amino acids. Trimming took off 0 bases at V and 2 bases at J, with 8 bases between the two ends. The V gene's germline CDR1 is SGHDN and CDR2 FVKESK.

The rearrangement links TRBV7-3 to TRBJ1-6; D gene uncertain. V lost 0 bases and J lost 7, with 7 bases in between. Germline V CDR1 and CDR2: SGHTA, FQGTGA. The CDR3 contains 14 residues. CDR3 in DNA: TGTGCCAGCAGCTTAACGTCGGGGAATTCACCCCTCCACTTT. Translating it yields CASSLTSGNSPLHF.

This sequence joins TRBV27 and TRBJ1-2; 9 nucleotides match TRBD1. The V gene end was trimmed by 7 bases and the J gene end by 4 bases; junction bases not matched to a gene: 16. The CDR3 contains 17 residues. Per the germline V gene, CDR1 is MNHEY and CDR2 is SMNVEV (reference sequence). CDR3 bases: TGTGCCAGCAAGACGACCCACAGGGGGCTGGGGGTCTATGGCTACACCTTC. It specifies CASKTTHRGLGVYGYTF.

The CDR3 coding sequence is TGTGCCAGCAGACAGGGAATCGGGCAGCCCCAGCATTTT. This codes for CASRQGIGQPQHF. The J gene is TRBJ1-5, the V gene TRBV6-5, with D possibly matching TRBD1 (6 bases). CDR1 and CDR2 (germline): MNHEY, SVGAGI. This CDR3 region has 13 residues. The V gene lost 6 bases and the J gene lost 7 bases, with 13 bases spanning the gap.

Note on this clone: This sequence may be a read error, since a much larger clone differs from it by one base. Other DNA variants within this sample encode the same CDR3. The chain combines TRBV7-2 with TRBJ2-5; D call uncertain. Germline lookup yields CDR1 SGHTA and CDR2 FQGNSA. CDR3 length: 12 amino acids. Trimming pared 5 bases from V and 0 bases from J, leaving 4 bases between. DNA of the CDR3: TGTGCCAGCAGCCCCTACCAAGAGACCCAGTACTTC. Translating gives CASSPYQETQYF.

The V call is TRBV3-1 (or the pseudogene TRBV3-2), the J call TRBJ1-1; 8 nucleotides match TRBD1. CDR1 is LGHDT, CDR2 YNNKEL, per germline (reference sequence). This CDR3 has 14 amino acids. V shed 3 bases, J shed 4 bases, and the junction held 4 bases outside the gene matches. In nucleotides, the CDR3 is TGTGCCAGCAGCCACCCCGGGACAGGCACTGAAGCTTTCTTT. This gives the protein CASSHPGTGTEAFF.

Note on this clone: Other DNA sequences in this sample translate to the same CDR3. V usage is TRBV7-9 and J usage is TRBJ1-2; D may be TRBD1 (5 bases). This CDR3 has 13 residues. Between the trimmed V and J ends, which lost 3 bases and 3 bases, there was a span of 8 bases. From germline, CDR1 is SEHNR and CDR2 FQNEAQ (reference sequence). In DNA form, the CDR3 reads TGTGCCAGCAGCTTGGGACTTGACTATGGCTACACCTTC. This sequence encodes CASSLGLDYGYTF.

This chain links TRBV12-3 or TRBV12-4 with TRBJ2-4, with D possibly being TRBD1 (5 bases). This CDR3 is 13 amino acids long. V was cut by 3 bases and J by 3 bases, with 6 bases left in between. CDR3 bases: TGTGCCAGCAGTTTTCAGGGCAAAAACATTCAGTACTTC. Its protein is CASSFQGKNIQYF.

CDR3 sequence: CASSYSKLATDTQYF. CDR3 bases: TGTGCCAGCAGTTACTCGAAACTAGCTACAGATACGCAGTATTTT. This rearrangement joins TRBV6-5 to TRBJ2-3; tentatively, D is TRBD2 (6 bases). CDR1 and CDR2 (germline): MNHEY, SVGAGI. The ends were cut back, 0 bases at V and 3 bases at J, with 10 bases in the middle. The CDR3 loop spans 15 amino acids.

J is TRBJ2-3 and V is TRBV6-5; D unresolved. Germline V lookup: CDR1 MNHEY, CDR2 SVGAGI. This CDR3 contains 13 residues. Trimming took 7 bases from V and 1 from J, leaving 9 bases between them. DNA for the CDR3: TGTGCCAGCACTCCTCCGGGCACAGATACGCAGTATTTT. As protein: CASTPPGTDTQYF.

This clone has only one observation. The chain has TRBV10-3 and TRBJ2-7; 7 bases line up with TRBD1. The trim removed 10 bases at V and 3 bases at J, leaving 6 bases unmatched. Looked up from germline, CDR1 is ENHRY and CDR2 is SYGVKD. This CDR3 is built from 12 residues. In DNA form, the CDR3 reads TGTGCCACCGGGACAGCAATCTACGAGCAGTACTTC. Residues: CATGTAIYEQYF.

The rearrangement joins TRBV19 to TRBJ1-3; TRBD1 agrees at 8 bases. V dropped 9 bases and J dropped 4; count of bases not matched to a gene: 8. Germline V gives CDR1 LNHDA, CDR2 SQIVND (reference sequence). The CDR3 covers 14 residues. CDR3 in DNA: TGTGCCAGCGGACAGGGCTTGGCCGGAAACACCATATATTTT. Translation gives CASGQGLAGNTIYF.

The V gene is TRBV6-6, the J gene TRBJ1-5, with TRBD1 identical over 9 bases. The junction had 7 bases not matched to a gene; V was cut back by 5 bases and J by 5 bases. The CDR3 runs 15 residues. Germline CDR1 reads MNHNY; CDR2 reads SVGAGI (reference sequence). CDR3 bases: TGTGCCAGCAGTGATCGGACAGGGGTTTATCAGCCCCAGCATTTT. Encoded protein: CASSDRTGVYQPQHF.

This chain uses TRBV27 with TRBJ2-7; 12 bases fit TRBD2. With V trimmed by 4 bases and J by 4 bases, 5 bases remained unmatched. This CDR3 region has 15 residues. Germline V gene lookup returns CDR1 MNHEY and CDR2 SMNVEV (reference sequence). For the CDR3, the DNA is TGTGCCAGCAGTTCGCCGGGACTAGCGGGTTACGAGCAGTACTTC. Translated: CASSSPGLAGYEQYF.

The chain uses TRBV5-4 and TRBJ1-2; D remains unclear. The germline V gene encodes CDR1 SGHNT and CDR2 YYREEE (reference sequence). Trimming shortened V by 1 base and J by 2 bases, and 9 bases separated the two germline ends. CDR3 length: 14 amino acids. The CDR3 region has the DNA TGTGCCAGCAGCTTGCCAGGAGGAAACTATGGCTACACCTTC. Amino acid sequence: CASSLPGGNYGYTF.

This chain connects TRBV2 to TRBJ1-1, with D unclear. V was clipped by 2 bases and J by 3 bases, with 10 bases between them. The germline gives CDR1 SNHLY, CDR2 FYNNEI. This CDR3 has 14 residues. CDR3 loop: CASSEQVLDTEAFF. As DNA, the CDR3 is TGTGCCAGCAGTGAACAGGTTTTGGACACTGAAGCTTTCTTT.

The rearrangement links TRBV11-3 to TRBJ2-7; TRBD1 agrees at 9 bases. V trimming: 5 bases; J trimming: 5 bases; junction bases outside the gene matches: 7. The CDR3 has 14 amino acids. The V gene's germline CDR1 is SGHNT and CDR2 YENEEA. In DNA, the CDR3 is TGTGCCAGCAGCCAGCGGGACAGGGAAGACGAGCAGTACTTC. Protein: CASSQRDREDEQYF.

J is TRBJ2-7 and V is TRBV6-5; TRBD1 matches at 11 bases. The CDR3 extends over 15 amino acids. Germline assignment: CDR1 MNHEY and CDR2 SVGAGI. V lost 2 bases, J lost 5 bases, and 5 bases stayed unmatched. CDR3 amino acids: CASSYRTGGANEQYF. The CDR3 coding sequence is TGTGCCAGCAGTTACCGGACAGGGGGCGCCAACGAGCAGTACTTC.

This clone was counted once. V usage is TRBV6-5 and J usage is TRBJ2-3; D gene unclear. CDR1 MNHEY and CDR2 SVGAGI come from the germline V gene. The CDR3 extends over 14 amino acids. The V end lost 5 bases, the J end lost 0 bases, and 9 bases lay between the germline ends. CDR3 DNA sequence: TGTGCCAGCAGTCAGCGCGATAGCACAGATACGCAGTATTTT. Its protein product is CASSQRDSTDTQYF.

The CDR3 loop reads CASSLPVLGGSADTQYF. In DNA form, the CDR3 reads TGCGCCAGCAGCTTACCCGTCTTGGGGGGAAGCGCAGATACGCAGTATTTT. V is TRBV5-1 and J is TRBJ2-3, with D possibly matching TRBD2 (6 bases). Germline V gene sequence: CDR1 SGHRS, CDR2 YFSETQ. CDR3 size: 17 residues. V dropped 2 bases and J dropped 4 bases, with 20 bases sitting between them.

The chain links TRBV30 to TRBJ2-5; D is possibly TRBD2 (7 bases). V was cut by 1 base and J by 4 bases, with 16 bases left in between. The CDR3 has 15 residues. In germline, CDR1 is GTSNPN, CDR2 SVGIG (reference sequence). CDR3 loop: CAWSALGGAGETQYF. The CDR3 DNA is TGTGCCTGGAGTGCCCTTGGGGGGGCGGGAGAGACCCAGTACTTC.

The rearrangement joins TRBV4-1 to TRBJ2-7, with 12 bases identical to TRBD2. From germline, CDR1 is MGHRA and CDR2 YSYEKL. V was pared by 6 bases and J by 6 bases, with 9 bases of the junction left unmatched. This CDR3 is 15 amino acids long. CDR3 residues: CASRRLAGGLSEQYF. CDR3 DNA sequence: TGCGCCAGCAGGCGCCTAGCGGGGGGGCTGAGCGAGCAGTACTTC.

V is TRBV27 and J is TRBJ1-6; 9 positions agree with TRBD1. Germline V gene data show CDR1 as MNHEY and CDR2 as SMNVEV (reference sequence). The junction had 10 bases not matched to a gene; V was cut back by 2 bases and J by 5 bases. The CDR3 contains 18 residues. DNA for the CDR3: TGTGCCAGCAGTTTAGGGACAGGGTATTTATCGGATAATTCACCCCTCCACTTT. Translating it yields CASSLGTGYLSDNSPLHF.